This TCR beta chain was identified in a study of shared clonotypes between healthy human individuals (TCRdb year 2020). With respect to the entire study: The cohort comprised a couple of women and a few men aged 18 to 49 years. For each donor, three plates each were used for CD4 naive and CD4 memory, two plates were used for CD8 naive, and one plate was used for CD8 memory. The study deeply sequenced blood TCR repertoires of five healthy adults to estimate repertoire size and the extent of clonotype sharing between individuals. To increase sequencing depth and limit assay-specific biases, different laboratories used diverse techniques to prepare libraries and sequence TCR repertoires. Per donor, leukapheresis produced somewhere between about 0.9 and 9.5 billion PBMCs.

General study outcomes and caveats: The small number of donors limited the genetic and exposure-history diversity represented. Sampling was limited to blood, and TCR repertoires in tissue likely differ from TCR repertoires in blood. Larger estimated clonotype richness was generally found for naive subsets than for memory subsets. Across a few donors, approximately 5% of naive CD4, 3% to 3.5% of naive CD8, under 2.5% of memory CD4, and over 0.35% of memory CD8 clonotypes were shared. Even with the large sequencing depth, rarefaction of the sorted-subset datasets indicated that sequencing was incomplete. Pairwise subsampling led to the expectation that sequencing depth would affect the degree of clonotype sharing among donors. Compared with non-shared clonotypes, the clonotypes found in all four sorted-subset donors had higher generation probabilities.

This clone has just a few counts. The antigen it recognizes is unknown. Per-base quality was not reported, and no clone a single base away is much larger than it. The CDR3, from cysteine to phenylalanine, totals 13 residues. Just CDR3 DNA is preserved here, 39 bases in frame from base 1. The germline V gene gives CDR1 as WSHSY and CDR2 as SAAADI. V sheds 8 bases and J sheds 0 bases, leaving 10 bases between their ends. For the CD8 naive samples, CD45RO-negative cells were positively selected for CCR7, yielding a CD45RA+CCR7+ population from which TemRA cells were excluded. The donors were healthy, HIV-negative adults who had no recently reported acute infections or vaccinations. Every donor was a Caucasian adult living in Nashville, Tennessee, USA. Blood was collected by leukapheresis, and PBMCs were isolated by Ficoll-Histopaque density gradient centrifugation and then cryopreserved in liquid nitrogen vapor phase. Analytical flow cytometry was used to check the purity and quantity of each magnetically sorted T cell population. Each sorted fraction had its genomic DNA isolated and then quantified by UV absorbance on a Nanodrop 2000c.

TCR CDR3 regions were amplified from genomic DNA by multiplex PCR using the deep immunoSEQ assay. For each cell subset, the extracted genomic DNA was distributed evenly across all wells of several immunoSEQ 96-well plates, and each plate served as one replicate. For sorted subsets, approximately 0.2 ug of genomic DNA, equivalent to around 31,000 T cell genomes, went into each replicate PCR. Purified libraries were measured with a Qubit 3.0 fluorometer, size-checked on a Bioanalyzer 2100, and measured again with the KAPA Library Quantification kit. Every immunoSEQ 96-well plate was sequenced on a dedicated single-read 150-cycle Illumina NextSeq 550 flow cell. Per the authors' processing: Because the immunoSEQ output included only junctional sequences and no quality scores, the filtering could not be the same as the filtering used for full-length reads. Sequences were annotated with PyIR, a Python wrapper for IgBLAST v1.9, and V/J genes and CDR3 were assigned using IMGT germline references. Reads with weak V/J assignments (E-value above 1e-6), missing CDR3, stop codons, out-of-frame junctions, or ambiguous translated residues were removed. V3J clonotypes were defined by identical inferred V gene, J gene, and CDR3 amino acid sequence. Percentage overlap between repertoires was calculated by dividing the number of shared unique clonotypes by the size of the smaller repertoire. Richness of each repertoire was evaluated using RTK rarefaction, the Chao1 estimator, and Recon v2.1 estimates of unobserved clonotypes. OLGA was used to compute generation probabilities for all TCRbeta clonotypes that the gDNA method yielded from a handful of donors. As stored in TCRdb, this immuneACCESS dataset retains in-frame rearrangements with V and J assigned. A fraction of the clones does not appear; measured against another copy, unresolved V genes explain less than half of the discrepancy, and the remainder lacks a known reason. The V and J calls and clone size come from that table; D and trimming were worked out from the DNA. Recorded for this sample are about 2.2 million clones; around 93% of them occurred a single time. About 1.7% of the sample rests with the top ten.

Recombination joined TRBV10-2 with TRBJ1-1, with the identity of the D gene unclear. This TCR was recovered from a man between 18 and 29 years old in good health. Some clones in this sample may be carry-over from other donors' samples. Specimen: naive CD8+ T cells from PBMCs. Read against the paper, the sample's cell subset or site label means: CD45RA+CCR7+. The nucleotide sequence reads TGCGCCAGCGCGGACGGAGTGAACACTGAAGCTTTCTTT. Protein translation: CASADGVNTEAFF.